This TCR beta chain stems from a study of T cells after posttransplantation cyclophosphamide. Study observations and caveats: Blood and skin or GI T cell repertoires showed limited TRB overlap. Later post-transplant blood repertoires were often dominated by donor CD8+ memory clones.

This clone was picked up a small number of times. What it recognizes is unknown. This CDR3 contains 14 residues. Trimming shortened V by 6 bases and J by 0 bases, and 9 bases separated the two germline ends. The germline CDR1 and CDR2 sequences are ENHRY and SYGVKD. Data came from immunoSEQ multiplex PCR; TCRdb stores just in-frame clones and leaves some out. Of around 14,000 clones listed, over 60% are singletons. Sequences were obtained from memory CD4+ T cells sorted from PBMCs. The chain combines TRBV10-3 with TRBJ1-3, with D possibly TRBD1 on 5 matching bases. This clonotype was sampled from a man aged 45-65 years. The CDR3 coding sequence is TGTGCCATCAGACAGGATCTCTCTGGAAACACCATATATTTT. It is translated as CAIRQDLSGNTIYF.